Reported below is one T cell receptor (beta chain). These data come from a study of T cells of healthy individuals. A single record per CDR3 protein comes from TCRdb applying MiXCR to the 5' RACE reads. The table includes 95,000 to 100,000 distinct CDR3 sequences, around 17% detected once. Germline V gene sequence: CDR1 KGHDR, CDR2 SFDVKD. Between the trimmed V and J ends, which lost 5 bases and 6 bases, there was a span of 13 bases. The CDR3 consists of 13 residues. J is TRBJ2-7 and V is TRBV24-1; D might be TRBD1 (6 bases). The sequence was obtained from a human donor in good health. The CDR3 spells CATSVRGVGEQYF. CDR3 nucleotides: TGTGCCACCAGTGTCAGGGGAGTTGGCGAGCAGTACTTC.